The source of this T cell receptor (beta chain) is a study of T cells in Graves' hyperthyroidism and ophthalmopathy (dated by TCRdb to between 2017 and 2020). For the study in its entirety: Peripheral blood samples were taken at the time of initial diagnosis, prior to any treatment. The paper reports TCR Vbeta CDR3 sequencing of over 120 peripheral blood samples: 40 to 45 ophthalmopathy, about 75 hyperthyroidism and around 17 progressor patients. TCR V-J signatures able to tell the groups apart were searched for in a discovery cohort of 95 or so patients, of whom more than 40 had Graves' ophthalmopathy and some 60 had stable Graves' hyperthyroidism. For training and testing, the 100 or so patients in the discovery cohort were randomly divided in a 7:3 ratio. Thyroid tissue and blood T-cell repertoires from more than 5 Graves' hyperthyroidism patients were also compared in the study. Once sampling was done, hyperthyroidism patients were given methimazole at a starting dose of 30 mg daily, whereas ophthalmopathy patients were given high-dose intravenous methylprednisolone. Prospective prediction of ophthalmopathy was tested in an independent validation cohort consisting of 18 to 20 hyperthyroidism patients and more than 15 patients who later progressed to ophthalmopathy.

The CDR3 runs 16 amino acids, cysteine and phenylalanine included. Here the CDR3 DNA is all that survives: 48 bases in frame from base 1. Trimming accounts for 2 bases at V and 7 bases at J, while the number of junction bases matched to no gene is 13. Reading the germline V gene (reference sequence) gives CDR1 LNHDA and CDR2 SQIVND. Study-wide conclusions, independent of this receptor: Most expanded thyroid clonotypes (frequency above 0.001) were also found in blood, which suggests that blood repertoires may mirror thyroid immune responses. In validation, the model predicted progression to ophthalmopathy a median of roughly 6.1 months before onset, with about 71% sensitivity and around 76% specificity. No statistical method was used to set the sample size in advance, and investigators knew the group allocation. Ophthalmopathy was separated from stable hyperthyroidism by a 13 V-J signature model, with approximately 90% sensitivity and about 81% specificity obtained in cross-validation and 80%/75% obtained in testing.

The TCR beta CDR3 regions were amplified from the RNA transcripts. For the first round of RT-PCR on the TCR CDR3, the HTBI primer set was used together with the Qiagen OneStep RT-PCR kit. Libraries were constructed in a second round of multiplex PCR, after which size selection and purification were carried out. The libraries were sequenced on an Illumina HiSeq2000 using paired-end 100 bp reads. Under the source paper's analysis protocol: SOAPnuke was used to process the raw data, with reads discarded if the reads contained adapters or uncalled bases, had a mean Phred below 15, or lacked an exact constant-primer or identifier match. COPE v1.2.5 was used to merge high-quality paired reads, and clonotypes were defined as unique nucleotide sequences. MiTCR v1.1 was used to align clonotypes to the IMGT TRBV, TRBD and TRBJ reference segments. Analysis was restricted to V-J combinations with a frequency above 0.0001, which covered roughly 99% of repertoires. The TCS score was defined as the ratio of F50 (clonal expansion) to E x V (chaos), calculated using BLOSUM62-based TCRdist between CDR3 peptides within each V-J. Welch's t-statistics and random forest reduced 500 to 650 V-J features to 10 to 15, which were used in a naive Bayes classifier (R e1071). TCRdb reprocessing: public reads trimmed at Q25 with fastp, clones called with MiXCR, in-frame beta chains kept. When rows share a CDR3 protein, they turn into one entry using the most common DNA and genes. TCRdb, rather than the study authors, made the V and J calls. Recorded for this sample are a few hundred thousand distinct CDR3 sequences; approximately 15% of them occurred a single time. About 5.8% of the sample comes from the top ten.

This clonotype was counted only a few times. Its antigen specificity is not known. Base qualities are not at hand, and no much larger clone is one base apart. The hyperthyroidism patients were between 18 and 65 years old and newly diagnosed, with a disease duration of less than 2 months. Patients with uncontrolled infections, other autoimmune diseases, pregnancy or lactation were excluded. Clinical symptoms, serum thyroxine and TRAb, thyroid ultrasound, and orbital computed tomography formed the basis for the diagnoses. Blood from progressor patients was drawn when they were first diagnosed with hyperthyroidism, before any ophthalmopathy symptoms appeared. Ficoll-Paque density gradient centrifugation was used to isolate PBMCs from 8.5 to 10 ml of fresh peripheral blood. Progressor patients were initially diagnosed with Graves' hyperthyroidism and developed ophthalmopathy during follow-up. Trizol reagent was used to extract total RNA, and RNA quality was then checked on an Agilent 2100 Bioanalyzer.

The V and J genes are TRBV19 and TRBJ1-2; 7 bases in between match TRBD1. The clonotype comes from a woman aged 30 to 39 with Graves' hyperthyroidism that later progressed to Graves' ophthalmopathy. Sequences were obtained from blood. CDR3 region: CASSISGEGAAAGYTF. The DNA sequence is as follows: TGTGCCAGTAGTATATCTGGGGAGGGGGCCGCCGCTGGCTACACCTTC.